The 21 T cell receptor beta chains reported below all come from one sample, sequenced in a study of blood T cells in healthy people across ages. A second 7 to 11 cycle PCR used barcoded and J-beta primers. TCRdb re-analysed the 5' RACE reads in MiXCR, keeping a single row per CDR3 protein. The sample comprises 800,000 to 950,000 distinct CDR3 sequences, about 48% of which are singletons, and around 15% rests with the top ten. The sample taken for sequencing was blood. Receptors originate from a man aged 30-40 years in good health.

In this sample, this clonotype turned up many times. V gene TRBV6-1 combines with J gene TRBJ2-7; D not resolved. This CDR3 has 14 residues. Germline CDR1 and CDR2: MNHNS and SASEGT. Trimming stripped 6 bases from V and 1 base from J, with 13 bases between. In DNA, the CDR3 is TGTGCCAGCAGCCTGAACAGTATTTCCTACGAGCAGTACTTC. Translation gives CASSLNSISYEQYF.

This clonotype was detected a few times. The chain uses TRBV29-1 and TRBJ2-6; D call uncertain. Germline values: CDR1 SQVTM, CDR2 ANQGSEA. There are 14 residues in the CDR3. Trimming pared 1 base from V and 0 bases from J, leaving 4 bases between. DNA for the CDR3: TGCAGCGTTGAAGTAACCTCTGGGGCCAACGTCCTGACTTTC. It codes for CSVEVTSGANVLTF. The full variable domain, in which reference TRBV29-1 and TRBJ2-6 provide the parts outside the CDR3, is SAVISQKPSRDICQRGTSLTIQCQVDSQVTMMFWYRQQPGQSLTLIATANQGSEATYESGFVIDKFPISRPNLTFSTLTVSNMSPEDSSIYLCSVEVTSGANVLTFGAGSRLTVL.

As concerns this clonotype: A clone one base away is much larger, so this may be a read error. As DNA, the CDR3 is TGCGCCAGCAGCCAAGAAAGAGACGTGCAGTACTTC. Protein product: CASSQERDVQYF. This chain links TRBV4-1 with TRBJ2-7; D gene ambiguous. The CDR3 is 12 amino acids. V was trimmed by 0 bases and J by 9 bases, leaving 9 bases between them. Germline V gives CDR1 MGHRA, CDR2 YSYEKL.

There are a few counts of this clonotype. DNA of the CDR3: TGTGCCACCAGTGATCCTAGCACAGATACGCAGTATTTT. This encodes CATSDPSTDTQYF. The V gene is TRBV24-1, the J gene TRBJ2-3; D gene uncertain. Germline V gives CDR1 KGHDR, CDR2 SFDVKD. The V and J ends lost 3 bases and 0 bases respectively, with 3 bases between them. The CDR3 runs to 13 residues.

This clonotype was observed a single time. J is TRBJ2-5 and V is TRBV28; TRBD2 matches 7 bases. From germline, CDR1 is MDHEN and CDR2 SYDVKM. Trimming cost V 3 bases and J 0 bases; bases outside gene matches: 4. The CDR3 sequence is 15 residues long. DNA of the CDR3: TGTGCCAGCAGTTTGCTAGCGGACCACCAAGAGACCCAGTACTTC. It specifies CASSLLADHQETQYF.

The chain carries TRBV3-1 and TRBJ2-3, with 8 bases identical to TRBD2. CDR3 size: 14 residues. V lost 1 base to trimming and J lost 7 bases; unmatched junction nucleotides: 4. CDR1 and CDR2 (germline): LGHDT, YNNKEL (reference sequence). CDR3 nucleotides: TGTGCCAGCAGCCAAGCAGCGGGGGACAATACGCAGTATTTT. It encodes CASSQAAGDNTQYF.

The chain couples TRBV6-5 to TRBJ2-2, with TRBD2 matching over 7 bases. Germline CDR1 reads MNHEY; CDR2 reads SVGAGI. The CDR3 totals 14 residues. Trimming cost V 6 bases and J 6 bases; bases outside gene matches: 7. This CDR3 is CASSRPGLSGELFF. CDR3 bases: TGTGCCAGCAGCCGACCGGGACTATCCGGGGAGCTGTTTTTT.

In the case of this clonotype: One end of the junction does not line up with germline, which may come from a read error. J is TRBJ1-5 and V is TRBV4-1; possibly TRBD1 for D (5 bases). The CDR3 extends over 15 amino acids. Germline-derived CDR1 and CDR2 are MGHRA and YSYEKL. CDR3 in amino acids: CVSRVDMGIGQPQHF. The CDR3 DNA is TGCGTCAGCAGGGTCGACATGGGGATAGGGCAGCCCCAGCATTTT.

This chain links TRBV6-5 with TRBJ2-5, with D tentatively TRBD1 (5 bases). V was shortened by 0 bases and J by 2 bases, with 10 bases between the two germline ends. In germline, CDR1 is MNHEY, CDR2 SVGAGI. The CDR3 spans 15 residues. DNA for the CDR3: TGTGCCAGCAGTTACTCCTGGCAGGGACAAGAGACCCAGTACTTC. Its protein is CASSYSWQGQETQYF.

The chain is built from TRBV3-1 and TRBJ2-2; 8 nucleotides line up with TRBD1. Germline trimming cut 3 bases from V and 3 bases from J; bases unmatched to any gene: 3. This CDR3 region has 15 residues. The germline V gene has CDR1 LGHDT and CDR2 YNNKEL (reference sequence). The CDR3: CASSHQGADTGELFF. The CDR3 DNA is TGTGCCAGCAGCCATCAGGGGGCGGACACCGGGGAGCTGTTTTTT.

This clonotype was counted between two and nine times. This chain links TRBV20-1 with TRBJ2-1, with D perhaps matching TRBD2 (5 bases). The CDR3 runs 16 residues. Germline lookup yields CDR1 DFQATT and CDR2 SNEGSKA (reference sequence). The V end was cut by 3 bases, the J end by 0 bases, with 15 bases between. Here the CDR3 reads CSASLAYGVSYNEQFF. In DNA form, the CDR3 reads TGCAGTGCTAGTCTAGCTTATGGTGTCTCCTACAATGAGCAGTTCTTC.

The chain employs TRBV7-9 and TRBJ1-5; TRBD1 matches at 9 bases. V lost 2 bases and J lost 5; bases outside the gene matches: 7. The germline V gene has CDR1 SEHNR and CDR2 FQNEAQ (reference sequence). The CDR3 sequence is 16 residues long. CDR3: CASSLSRTGVHQPQHF. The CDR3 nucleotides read TGTGCCAGCAGCTTAAGCAGGACAGGGGTCCATCAGCCCCAGCATTTT. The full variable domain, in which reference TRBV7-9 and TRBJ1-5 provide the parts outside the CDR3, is DTGVSQNPRHKITKRGQNVTFRCDPISEHNRLYWYRQTLGQGPEFLTYFQNEAQLEKSRLLSDRFSAERPKGSFSTLEIQRTEQGDSAMYLCASSLSRTGVHQPQHFGDGTRLSIL.

CDR3 DNA: TGCGCCAGCAGCCCAGCATCCAGAGGGTCCGGGGAGACCCAGTACTTC. It yields the protein CASSPASRGSGETQYF. V and J are TRBV4-1 and TRBJ2-5; weak D call: TRBD2 (5 bases). The CDR3 totals 16 residues. With 4 bases removed from V and 5 bases from J, the gap between germline ends came to 20 bases. The germline V gene encodes CDR1 MGHRA and CDR2 YSYEKL.

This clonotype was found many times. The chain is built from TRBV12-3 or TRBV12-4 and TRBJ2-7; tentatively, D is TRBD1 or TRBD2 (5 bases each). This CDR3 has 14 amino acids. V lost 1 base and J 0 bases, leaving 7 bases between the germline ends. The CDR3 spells CASSLDGGSYEQYF. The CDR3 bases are TGTGCCAGCAGTTTAGATGGGGGCTCCTACGAGCAGTACTTC.

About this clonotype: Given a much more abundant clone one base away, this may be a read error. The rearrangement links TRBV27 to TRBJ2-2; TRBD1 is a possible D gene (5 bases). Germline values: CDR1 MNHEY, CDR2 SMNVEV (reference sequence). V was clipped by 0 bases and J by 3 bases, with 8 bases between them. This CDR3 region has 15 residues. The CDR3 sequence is CASSLSKGYTGELFF. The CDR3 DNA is TGTGCCAGCAGTTTATCTAAGGGGTACACCGGGGAGCTGTTTTTT.

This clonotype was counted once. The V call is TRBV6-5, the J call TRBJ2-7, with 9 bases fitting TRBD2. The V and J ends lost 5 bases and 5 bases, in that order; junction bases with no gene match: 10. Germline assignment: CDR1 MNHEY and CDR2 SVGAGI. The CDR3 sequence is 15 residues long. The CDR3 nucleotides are TGTGCCAGCAGTCCGATCCCGGGACTAGCCGACGAGCAGTACTTC. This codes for CASSPIPGLADEQYF.

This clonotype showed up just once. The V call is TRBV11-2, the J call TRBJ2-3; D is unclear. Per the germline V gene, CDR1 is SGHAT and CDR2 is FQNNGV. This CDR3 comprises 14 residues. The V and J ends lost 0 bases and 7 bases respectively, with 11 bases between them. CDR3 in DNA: TGTGCCAGCAGCTTAGATGTAACTACCCATACGCAGTATTTT. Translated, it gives CASSLDVTTHTQYF.

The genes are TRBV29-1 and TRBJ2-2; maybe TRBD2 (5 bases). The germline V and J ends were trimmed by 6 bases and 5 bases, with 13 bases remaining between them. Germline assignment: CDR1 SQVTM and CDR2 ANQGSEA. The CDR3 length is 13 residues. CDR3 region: CSVGRSGTGELFF. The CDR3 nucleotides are TGCAGCGTCGGACGTTCGGGGACCGGGGAGCTGTTTTTT.

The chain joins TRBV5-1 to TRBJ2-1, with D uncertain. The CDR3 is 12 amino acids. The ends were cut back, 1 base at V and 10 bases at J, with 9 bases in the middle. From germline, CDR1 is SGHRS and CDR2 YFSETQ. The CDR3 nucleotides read TGCGCCAGCAGCTTGAGATGGACCGAGCAGTTCTTC. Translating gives CASSLRWTEQFF.

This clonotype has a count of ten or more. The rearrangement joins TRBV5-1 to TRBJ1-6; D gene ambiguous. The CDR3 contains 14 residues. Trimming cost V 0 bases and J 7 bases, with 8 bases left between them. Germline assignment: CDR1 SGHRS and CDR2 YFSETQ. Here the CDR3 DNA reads TGCGCCAGCAGCTTGGAACGGAGAAATTCACCCCTCCACTTT. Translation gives CASSLERRNSPLHF. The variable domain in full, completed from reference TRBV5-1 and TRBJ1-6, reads KAGVTQTPRYLIKTRGQQVTLSCSPISGHRSVSWYQQTPGQGLQFLFEYFSETQRNKGNFPGRFSGRQFSNSRSEMNVSTLELGDSALYLCASSLERRNSPLHFGNGTRLTVT.

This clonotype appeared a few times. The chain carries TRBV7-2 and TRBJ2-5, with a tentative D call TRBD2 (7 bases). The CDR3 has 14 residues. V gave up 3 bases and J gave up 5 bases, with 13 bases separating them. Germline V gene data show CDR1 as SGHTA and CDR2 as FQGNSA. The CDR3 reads CASSFTGRGETQYF. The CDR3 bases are TGTGCCAGCAGCTTCACAGGGAGGGGCGAGACCCAGTACTTC.